This TCR beta chain appears in the sequencing data of a study of T cells after yellow fever vaccination. Study-wide points: Reappearing after the booster were most of the clones from primary vaccination (96% CD4, 85% to 90% CD8). Bulk-population clonotypes that are abundant could appear as contaminants in FACS-sorted repertoires.

5'RACE template switching produced TCR cDNA carrying a universal primer site and UMIs. In TCRdb, the 5' RACE reads were re-called with MiXCR into one record per CDR3 protein. The sample yields some 390,000 distinct CDR3 sequences, under 7.5% seen once. The germline CDR1 and CDR2 sequences are DFQATT and SNEGSKA (reference sequence). The CDR3 has 10 amino acids. This clonotype was counted ten times or more. Antigen: not known. A read error may account for a junction end that differs from germline. Sequenced material: PBMCs, taken 5 days after the yellow fever booster vaccination. V usage is TRBV20-1 and J usage is TRBJ2-1, with 8 positions matching TRBD2. The sequence was collected from a man aged 25 to 40 who received the YFV17D yellow fever vaccine. CDR3: CSPDSAGEKF. DNA of the CDR3: TGCAGTCCGGACTCAGCGGGAGAAAAGTTC.